The clone carrying this T cell receptor beta chain appeared many times. cDNA synthesis was performed by 5'RACE with 10-nucleotide random UMIs. TCRdb called the 5' RACE reads again in MiXCR, with one record for every CDR3 protein. This sample has more than 45,000 distinct CDR3 sequences; over 4% occur once, and the top ten carry approximately 2.9%. These data originate in a study of neurological immune-mediated disorders. The germline V gene encodes CDR1 SEHNR and CDR2 FQNEAQ (reference sequence). Trimming took off 4 bases at V and 6 bases at J, with 19 bases between the two ends. The CDR3 is 16 residues long.

Sequenced sample: PBMCs. This receptor was identified in a man aged 45-60 years with multiple sclerosis. The gene calls are TRBV7-9 and TRBJ2-1, with a weak D call TRBD1 (5 bases). The CDR3: CASSSLPGHEPNEQFF. The DNA for the CDR3 is TGTGCCAGCAGCTCCTTGCCTGGACACGAACCCAATGAGCAGTTCTTC.